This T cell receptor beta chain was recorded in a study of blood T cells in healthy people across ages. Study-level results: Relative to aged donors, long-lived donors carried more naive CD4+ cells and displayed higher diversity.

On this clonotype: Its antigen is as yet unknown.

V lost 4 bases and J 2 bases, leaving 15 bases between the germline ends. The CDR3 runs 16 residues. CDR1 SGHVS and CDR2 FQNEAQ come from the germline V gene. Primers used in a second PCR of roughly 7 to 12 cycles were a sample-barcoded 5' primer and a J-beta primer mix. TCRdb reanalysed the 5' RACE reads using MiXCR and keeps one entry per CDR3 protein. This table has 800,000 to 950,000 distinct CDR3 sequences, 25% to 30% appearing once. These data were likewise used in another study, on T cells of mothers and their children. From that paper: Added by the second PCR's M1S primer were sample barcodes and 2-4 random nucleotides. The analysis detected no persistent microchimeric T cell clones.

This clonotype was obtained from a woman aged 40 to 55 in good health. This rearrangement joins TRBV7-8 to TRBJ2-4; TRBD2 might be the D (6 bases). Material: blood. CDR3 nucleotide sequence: TGTGCCAGCAGCTATGGAGGGACGGCATCCAAAAACATTCAGTACTTC. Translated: CASSYGGTASKNIQYF.